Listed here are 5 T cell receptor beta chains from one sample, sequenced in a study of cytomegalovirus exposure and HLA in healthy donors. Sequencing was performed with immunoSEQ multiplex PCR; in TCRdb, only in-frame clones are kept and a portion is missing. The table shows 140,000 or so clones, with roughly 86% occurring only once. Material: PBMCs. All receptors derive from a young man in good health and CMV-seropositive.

Here the CDR3 DNA reads TGCGCCAGCAGCCACCCCTCCCCCTGGACTAATCCCAAAGCGAGGTACACCGGGGAGCTGTTTTTT. It translates to CASSHPSPWTNPKARYTGELFF. This chain uses TRBV4-1 with TRBJ2-2; possibly TRBD2 for D (6 bases). Germline V gene lookup returns CDR1 MGHRA and CDR2 YSYEKL. The germline V and J ends were trimmed by 3 bases and 3 bases, with 32 bases remaining between them. This CDR3 has 22 amino acids.

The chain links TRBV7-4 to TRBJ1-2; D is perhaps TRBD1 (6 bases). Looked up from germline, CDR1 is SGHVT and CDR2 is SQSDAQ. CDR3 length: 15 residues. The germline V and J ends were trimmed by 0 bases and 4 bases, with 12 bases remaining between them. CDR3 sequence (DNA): TGTGCCAGCAGCTTAGCGAGGCCAGGGGCCTATGGCTACACCTTC. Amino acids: CASSLARPGAYGYTF.

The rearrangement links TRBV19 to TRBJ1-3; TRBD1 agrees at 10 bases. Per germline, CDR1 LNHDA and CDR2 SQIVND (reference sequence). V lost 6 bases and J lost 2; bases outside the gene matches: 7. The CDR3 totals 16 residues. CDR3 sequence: CASRHRDRGPGNTIYF. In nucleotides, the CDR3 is TGTGCCAGTAGGCACCGGGACAGGGGACCTGGAAACACCATATATTTT.

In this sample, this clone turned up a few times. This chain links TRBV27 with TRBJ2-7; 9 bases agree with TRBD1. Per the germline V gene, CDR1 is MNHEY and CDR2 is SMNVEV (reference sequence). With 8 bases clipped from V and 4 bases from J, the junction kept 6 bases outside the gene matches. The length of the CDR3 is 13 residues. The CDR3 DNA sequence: TGTGCCAGCGGGACAGGGACGGAATACGAGCAGTACTTC. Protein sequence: CASGTGTEYEQYF.

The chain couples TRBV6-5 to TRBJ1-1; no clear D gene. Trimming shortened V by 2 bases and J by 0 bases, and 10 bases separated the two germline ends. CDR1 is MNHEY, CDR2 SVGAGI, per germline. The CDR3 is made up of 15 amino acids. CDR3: CASSYGDILNTEAFF. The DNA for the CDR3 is TGTGCCAGCAGTTACGGCGACATACTGAACACTGAAGCTTTCTTT.